This T cell receptor beta chain was sequenced during a study of monozygotic twins with inflammatory bowel disease. Regarding the study as a whole: The results supported no single strong signal or clonotype associated with IBD.

To note about this clonotype: Its antigen remains unidentified.

No DNA is given; TCRdb re-called the 5' RACE reads and lists each CDR3 protein once. This sample's table reports 80,000 or so distinct CDR3 sequences. Germline loops: CDR1 SGHTA, CDR2 FQGNSA. This CDR3 spans 17 amino acids. Input material: blood. The chain has TRBV7-2 and TRBJ2-3; TCRdb outputs TRBD1, but without DNA this stays unchecked. The receptor was isolated from a human donor with ulcerative colitis or Crohn's disease, or a healthy co-twin of an affected twin (not recorded which). The CDR3 sequence: CASSLVSSRGGTDTQYF.